The entry that follows covers one TCR beta chain sequence. Its antigen is not known. This entry is derived from a study of shared clonotypes between healthy human individuals. The CDR3 has 11 residues. Per germline, CDR1 WNHNN and CDR2 SYGVQD (reference sequence). Trimming cost V 2 bases and J 9 bases, with 5 bases left between them. As defined, naive CD8 cells were CD45RO-negative and positively selected for CCR7, with terminally differentiated effector memory CD45RA+ cells excluded. At deep level, the assay was performed. The table came from immunoSEQ multiplex PCR; TCRdb's copy has only in-frame clones and leaves some out. The sample lists around 2.1 million clones, around 93% occurring once. General study points: Sequencing depth was a factor that was expected to affect clonotype sharing among donors. Few donors limited the genetic and exposure-history diversity represented. Naive subsets typically showed greater estimated richness than memory subsets.

Sequenced input: naive CD8+ T cells from PBMCs. The clonotype comes from a man aged 18 to 35 in good health. Some clones in this sample may be carry-over from other donors' samples. The rearrangement uses TRBV10-1 and TRBJ2-1, with D uncertain. This chain's CDR3 is CASSEASEQFF. CDR3 sequence (DNA): TGCGCCAGCAGTGAGGCGAGTGAGCAGTTCTTC.